This T cell receptor beta chain was documented in a study of T cell responses to AZD1222 COVID-19 vaccine. Germline trimming cut 5 bases from V and 7 bases from J; bases unmatched to any gene: 11. The germline CDR1 and CDR2 sequences are GTSNPN and SVGIG (reference sequence). This CDR3 is 14 amino acids long. Study-level findings and limits: Along spike, vaccine-associated CD4 TCRs were found throughout, with dominance at 160-218 and 743-854. It should be noted that donors were predominantly white British and more often female, and clonal diversity was possibly underestimated.

Comments on this clone: The antigen is unknown.

Profiling relied on immunoSEQ multiplex PCR, and the TCRdb table lists in-frame clones only, not all of them. The table has over 110,000 clones, 90% seen once. The sequence derives from an adult who received the AZD1222 COVID-19 vaccine. This sequence joins TRBV30 and TRBJ1-5; 7 bases match TRBD1. The input for sequencing was peripheral blood, taken 28 days after the second AZD1222 dose. For the CDR3, the DNA is TGTGCCTGGCAGACGACAGGGCCCGGGCAGCCCCAGCATTTT. As protein: CAWQTTGPGQPQHF.